This TCR beta chain came from a study of PD-L1 blockade in urothelial cancer. Specified time point: peripheral blood 6 weeks after treatment start. From germline, CDR1 is MDHEN and CDR2 SYDVKM. The germline V and J ends were trimmed by 4 bases and 0 bases, with 15 bases remaining between them. CDR3 length: 16 residues. Some clones are missing from TCRdb's copy, which holds only in-frame ones; the method was immunoSEQ multiplex PCR. The table includes about 120,000 clones, roughly 91% detected once. The TCR was taken from a man aged 55 to 70 with urothelial cancer. The specimen was PBMCs, collected around atezolizumab (anti-PD-L1) treatment. The rearrangement uses TRBV28 and TRBJ1-1; D gene uncertain. As DNA, the CDR3 is TGTGCCAGCAGTTCTGGATTCCGGGGAATGAACACTGAAGCTTTCTTT. This gives the protein CASSSGFRGMNTEAFF.